Listed here are 20 T cell receptor beta chains from one sample, sequenced in a study of CD8 T cells in ankylosing spondylitis. Findings and limits, study-wide: It appeared that ankylosing spondylitis blood was characterized by a TCR beta motif of several highly homologous variants.

Each CDR3 protein is one row after TCRdb ran MiXCR on the 5' RACE reads. The profile shows approximately 540,000 distinct CDR3 sequences, roughly 13% of them singletons. Their antigens remain unidentified. The sample consisted of blood, either unsorted or a sorted T cell fraction (not recorded which). These receptor sequences come from a male donor with ankylosing spondylitis.

This clonotype was seen only a few times. V gene TRBV7-8 combines with J gene TRBJ1-2; possible D gene TRBD1, 6 bases. The CDR3 spans 16 residues. V lost 5 bases and J 4 bases, leaving 20 bases between the germline ends. CDR1 and CDR2 from the germline V gene are SGHVS and FQNEAQ. CDR3 in amino acids: CASSQSVGDIGYGYTF. The CDR3 DNA reads as TGTGCCAGCAGCCAATCCGTTGGGGACATAGGCTATGGCTACACCTTC.

The V call is TRBV20-1, the J call TRBJ1-3; tentative D call: TRBD1 (6 bases). The ends were cut back, 5 bases at V and 4 bases at J, with 21 bases in the middle. Germline lookup yields CDR1 DFQATT and CDR2 SNEGSKA (reference sequence). The CDR3 covers 16 residues. The CDR3 here is CSASDAGTPTGNTIYF. The CDR3 nucleotides are TGCAGTGCTTCAGACGCTGGGACACCGACCGGAAACACCATATATTTT.

This clonotype was seen repeatedly, ten times or more. This sequence joins TRBV5-1 and TRBJ2-1, with D possibly matching TRBD2 (6 bases). CDR3 length equals 15 residues. Germline CDR1 is SGHRS and CDR2 is YFSETQ. Deletions cut 4 bases from V and 4 bases from J, with 15 bases between. Here the CDR3 DNA reads TGCGCCAGCAGCGTCGCTAGCGCGGCGTACAATGAGCAGTTCTTC. It codes for CASSVASAAYNEQFF.

This clonotype has just a few counts. The chain is built from TRBV5-1 and TRBJ1-5, with 7 bases lining up with TRBD1. CDR1 SGHRS and CDR2 YFSETQ come from the germline V gene. The CDR3 has 16 amino acids. V shed 4 bases and J 6 bases; nucleotides not matched to a gene: 13. The CDR3 bases are TGCGCCAGCAGCACTAGACAGGGCCTAATCCGTCAGCCCCAGCATTTT. This encodes CASSTRQGLIRQPQHF.

A few counts support this clonotype. The chain employs TRBV7-9 and TRBJ1-1; 10 nucleotides match TRBD1. After removal of 11 bases from V and 5 bases from J, the junction contained 8 bases not matched to a gene. CDR3 length: 13 amino acids. Germline-derived CDR1 and CDR2 are SEHNR and FQNEAQ (reference sequence). CDR3 amino acids: CAGTGTGVTEAFF. In DNA, the CDR3 is TGTGCCGGAACCGGGACAGGGGTGACTGAAGCTTTCTTT. The whole variable domain, remainder taken from reference TRBV7-9 and TRBJ1-1, is DTGVSQNPRHKITKRGQNVTFRCDPISEHNRLYWYRQTLGQGPEFLTYFQNEAQLEKSRLLSDRFSAERPKGSFSTLEIQRTEQGDSAMYLCAGTGTGVTEAFFGQGTRLTVV.

In this sample, this clonotype turned up a few times. The chain's CDR3 is CASRRGDPRRNEQFF. DNA of the CDR3: TGTGCCAGCAGAAGGGGGGACCCCCGTCGCAATGAGCAGTTCTTC. The V gene is TRBV12-3 or TRBV12-4, the J gene TRBJ2-1; D is possibly TRBD1 or TRBD2 (6 bases each). CDR3 length: 15 amino acids. V lost 6 bases, J lost 6 bases, and 18 bases lay in between.

This clonotype was detected a few times. The V and J genes are TRBV10-3 and TRBJ2-5; the match to TRBD2 covers 12 bases. Germline trimming cut 4 bases from V and 4 bases from J; bases unmatched to any gene: 1. CDR1 and CDR2 from the germline V gene are ENHRY and SYGVKD. There are 14 residues in the CDR3. CDR3 residues: CAISGLAGAETQYF. Here the CDR3 DNA reads TGTGCCATCAGTGGACTAGCGGGAGCAGAGACCCAGTACTTC.

This clonotype has a handful of counts. This sequence joins TRBV6-2 or TRBV6-3 and TRBJ2-1; 8 bases agree with TRBD2. The CDR3 extends over 13 amino acids. Germline V lookup: CDR1 MNHEY, CDR2 SVGEGT. V was clipped by 7 bases and J by 12 bases; unmatched bases: 11. The CDR3 DNA reads TGTGCCAGCAAACTAGCGGTTAATTGGGGGCAGTTCTTC. This sequence encodes CASKLAVNWGQFF.

A word on this clonotype: A read error may be the cause here, since a much bigger clone is one base away. V gene TRBV5-1 combines with J gene TRBJ2-1; the D gene is possibly TRBD1 (6 bases). CDR1 is SGHRS, CDR2 YFSETQ, per germline. The V end was cut by 4 bases, the J end by 10 bases, with 21 bases between. The CDR3 contains 15 residues. The CDR3 bases are TGCGCCAGCAGCCTACGCGAGACAGGTGGCAAAGAGCAGTTCTTC. This codes for CASSLRETGGKEQFF.

The V and J genes are TRBV20-1 and TRBJ2-1; 13 bases line up with TRBD2. CDR3 length: 17 amino acids. Germline CDR1 reads DFQATT; CDR2 reads SNEGSKA (reference sequence). Germline trimming cut 3 bases from V and 7 bases from J; bases unmatched to any gene: 12. This chain's CDR3 is CSASDPGTSGIRNEQFF. The CDR3 DNA is TGCAGTGCTAGCGATCCCGGGACTAGCGGGATCAGGAATGAGCAGTTCTTC.

The J gene is TRBJ2-5, the V gene TRBV20-1, with 10 bases aligning to TRBD1. Looked up from germline, CDR1 is DFQATT and CDR2 is SNEGSKA (reference sequence). This CDR3 region has 15 residues. The J segment lost 5 bases and the V segment lost 3 bases, leaving 9 bases of the junction unmatched. The CDR3 nucleotides are TGCAGTGCTAGTTCTGGGACAGGGGTTTTCGAGACCCAGTACTTC. Encoded protein: CSASSGTGVFETQYF.

With respect to this clonotype: The junction does not match germline at one end; this may be a read error. This rearrangement joins TRBV7-2 to TRBJ2-1; 11 nucleotides line up with TRBD2. Germline CDR1 and CDR2: SGHTA and FQGNSA. This CDR3 region has 15 residues. The CDR3: CASTQTSGMYNERFF. The DNA of the CDR3 is TGTGCCAGCACCCAGACTAGCGGGATGTACAATGAGCGGTTCTTC.

This clonotype appeared a few times. V and J are TRBV12-3 or TRBV12-4 and TRBJ2-1, with TRBD1 as a possible D gene (5 bases). The V and J ends lost 3 bases and 5 bases respectively, with 14 bases between them. The CDR3 loop spans 15 amino acids. The CDR3 sequence is CASSLGQGKDNEQFF. The CDR3 coding sequence is TGTGCCAGCAGTTTGGGGCAGGGCAAGGACAATGAGCAGTTCTTC.

This clonotype appeared a few times. The chain joins TRBV7-2 to TRBJ1-2; D gene ambiguous. V shed 5 bases and J shed 0 bases, with 10 bases lying between them. CDR3 size: 14 residues. Germline assignment: CDR1 SGHTA and CDR2 FQGNSA. This CDR3 reads CASSPRGSNYGYTF. CDR3 nucleotide sequence: TGTGCCAGCAGCCCCCGTGGTTCTAACTATGGCTACACCTTC.

The V and J genes are TRBV12-3 or TRBV12-4 and TRBJ1-1; 8 bases agree with TRBD1. The CDR3 covers 11 residues. CDR3 bases: TGTGCAGGGGCAGGGGGCCCTGAAGCTTTCTTT. This encodes CAGAGGPEAFF.

In its sample, this clonotype was seen a few times. The V gene is TRBV12-3 or TRBV12-4, the J gene TRBJ1-2, with 9 bases aligning to TRBD1. V shed 5 bases and J 8 bases; nucleotides not matched to a gene: 6. The CDR3 covers 13 residues. The CDR3 sequence is CASSPGQGTGYTF. DNA for the CDR3: TGTGCCAGCAGTCCAGGACAGGGGACCGGCTACACCTTC.

This clonotype has only a few counts. This rearrangement joins TRBV5-5 to TRBJ2-3, with 11 bases identical to TRBD1. There are 17 residues in the CDR3. J gave up 7 bases and V 0 bases, and 10 bases lay outside the gene matches. CDR1 and CDR2 (germline): SGHKS, YYEKEE (reference sequence). The CDR3 DNA sequence: TGTGCCAGCAGCTTGGGGACCGGGACAGGGGGAAAGTATACGCAGTATTTT. This translates into CASSLGTGTGGKYTQYF.

This chain joins TRBV6-5 and TRBJ1-2; the D gene is possibly TRBD1 (6 bases). Looked up from germline, CDR1 is MNHEY and CDR2 is SVGAGI. Trimming pared 3 bases from V and 2 bases from J, leaving 16 bases between. The CDR3 extends over 16 amino acids. In DNA, the CDR3 is TGTGCCAGCAGTTATCGGCAGGGGCAATACAACTATGGCTACACCTTC. It codes for CASSYRQGQYNYGYTF.

This clonotype was detected a few times. The chain employs TRBV3-1 and TRBJ2-5, with no clear D. The germline V and J ends were trimmed by 4 bases and 5 bases, with 17 bases remaining between them. CDR1 and CDR2 (germline): LGHDT, YNNKEL (reference sequence). This CDR3 region has 15 residues. The CDR3: CASSRSSAARETQYF. The CDR3 region has the DNA TGTGCCAGCAGCCGTAGTTCAGCAGCAAGGGAGACCCAGTACTTC.

This clonotype was observed many times. The V and J genes are TRBV7-8 and TRBJ2-7; TRBD2 agrees at 7 bases. V lost 3 bases to trimming and J lost 4 bases; unmatched junction nucleotides: 3. The CDR3 length is 13 residues. The germline V gene encodes CDR1 SGHVS and CDR2 FQNEAQ. The CDR3 reads CASSFSSGYEQYV. For the CDR3, the DNA is TGTGCCAGCAGCTTCTCTAGCGGATACGAGCAGTACGTC.